This T cell receptor (beta chain) was sequenced during a study of blood T cells in healthy people across ages. Study overall: For every two T cells, template switching captured about one barcoded beta molecule.

Sample-barcoded 5' priming and a J-beta primer mix drove a second PCR of roughly 7 to 11 cycles. TCRdb re-called the 5' RACE reads with MiXCR, one entry per CDR3 protein. The table shows about 290,000 distinct CDR3 sequences, with 25% to 30% occurring only once. At least 5 micrograms of total RNA were extracted per sample. The CDR3 spans 13 residues. Germline loops: CDR1 LGHNA, CDR2 YSLEER. V lost 4 bases, J lost 1 base, and 7 bases lay in between. Study results and limitations: The study could not conclusively compare naive and antigen-experienced cells, given its unsorted PBMCs.

By share of the sample, this clonotype is medium-sized (0.01 to 0.1%). Its target is not known. J is TRBJ1-1 and V is TRBV4-3; D is uncertain. The sample was blood. This clonotype was sampled from a woman aged 70-85 years in good health. The CDR3 nucleotides read TGCGCCAGCAGCCGAGAGTCGAACACTGAAGCTTTCTTT. This encodes CASSRESNTEAFF.